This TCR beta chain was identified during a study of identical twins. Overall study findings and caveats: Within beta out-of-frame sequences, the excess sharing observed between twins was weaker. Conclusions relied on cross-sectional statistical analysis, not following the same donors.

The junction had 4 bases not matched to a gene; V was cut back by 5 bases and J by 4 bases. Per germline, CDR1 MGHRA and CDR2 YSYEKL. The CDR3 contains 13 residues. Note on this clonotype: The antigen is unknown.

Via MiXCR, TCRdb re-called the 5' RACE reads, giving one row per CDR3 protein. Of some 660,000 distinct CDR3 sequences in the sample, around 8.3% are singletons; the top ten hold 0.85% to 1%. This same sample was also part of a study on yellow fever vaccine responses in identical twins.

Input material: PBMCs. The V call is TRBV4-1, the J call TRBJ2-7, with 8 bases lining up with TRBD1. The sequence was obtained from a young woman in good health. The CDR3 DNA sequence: TGCGCCAGCAGCAATGGACAGGGATACGAGCAGTACTTC. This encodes CASSNGQGYEQYF.